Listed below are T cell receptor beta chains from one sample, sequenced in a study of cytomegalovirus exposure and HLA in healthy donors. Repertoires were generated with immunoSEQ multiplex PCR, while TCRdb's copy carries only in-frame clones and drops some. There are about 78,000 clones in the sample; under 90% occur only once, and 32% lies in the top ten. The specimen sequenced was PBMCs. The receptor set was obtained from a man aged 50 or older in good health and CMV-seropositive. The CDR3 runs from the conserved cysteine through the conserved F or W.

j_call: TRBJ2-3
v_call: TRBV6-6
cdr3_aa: CASHAPSGRPDTQYF

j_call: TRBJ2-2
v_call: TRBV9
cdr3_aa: CASSVGRASETGELFF

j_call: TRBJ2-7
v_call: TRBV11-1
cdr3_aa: CASSLDRGVEQYF

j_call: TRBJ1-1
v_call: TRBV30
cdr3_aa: CARGQGTEAFF

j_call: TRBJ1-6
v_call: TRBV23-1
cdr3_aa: CASSHGTGCWSPLHF

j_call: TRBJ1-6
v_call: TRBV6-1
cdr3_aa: CASSRDNSPLHF

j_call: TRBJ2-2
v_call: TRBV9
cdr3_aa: CASSEKTGSTGELFF

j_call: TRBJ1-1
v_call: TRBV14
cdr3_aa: CASSLLGDTLPFF

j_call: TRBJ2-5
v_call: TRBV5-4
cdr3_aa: CASRGAGLAVDF

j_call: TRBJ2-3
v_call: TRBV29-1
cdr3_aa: CSVERGQGATDTQYF

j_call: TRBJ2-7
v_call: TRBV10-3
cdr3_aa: CAIRKDRVTYEQYF

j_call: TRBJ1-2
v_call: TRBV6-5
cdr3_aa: CASSYPTGNGYTF

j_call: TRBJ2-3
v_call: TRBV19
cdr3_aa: CASSIAQGDTQYF

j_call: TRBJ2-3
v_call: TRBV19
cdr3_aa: CASSHPDSPDTQYF

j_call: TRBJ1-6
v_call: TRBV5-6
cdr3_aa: CASNLGTVNSPLHF

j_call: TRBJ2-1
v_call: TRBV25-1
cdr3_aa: CASSETRGSTYNEQFF

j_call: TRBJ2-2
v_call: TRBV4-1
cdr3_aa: CASSQTPSSNTGELFF

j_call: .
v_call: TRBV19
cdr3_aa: CASTQRGVTYEQYF

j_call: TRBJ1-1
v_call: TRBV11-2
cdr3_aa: CASSLVVGAGEAFF

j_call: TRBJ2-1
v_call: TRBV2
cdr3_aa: CASQSGTSEANEQFF

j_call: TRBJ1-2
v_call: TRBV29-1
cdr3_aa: CSVPQGDYGYTF

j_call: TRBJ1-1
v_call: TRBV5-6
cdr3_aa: CASSLIVAGLHPAFF

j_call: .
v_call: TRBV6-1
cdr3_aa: CASSASGFSYEQYF

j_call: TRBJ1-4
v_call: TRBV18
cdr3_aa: CASSPTNREISIEPNEKLFF

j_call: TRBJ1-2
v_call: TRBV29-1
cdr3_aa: CSVELPGQGVWGYTF

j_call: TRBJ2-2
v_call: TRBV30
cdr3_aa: CASSRRDTGELFF

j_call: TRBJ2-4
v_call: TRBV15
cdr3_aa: CATSTGHGGAAKNIQYF

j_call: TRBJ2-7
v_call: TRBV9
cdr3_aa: CASSTSWDSTYEQYF

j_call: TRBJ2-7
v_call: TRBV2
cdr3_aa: CASARLSSYEQYF

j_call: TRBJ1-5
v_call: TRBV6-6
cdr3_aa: CATSGGTGNQPQHF

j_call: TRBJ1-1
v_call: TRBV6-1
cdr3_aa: CASSDQGALGTEAFF

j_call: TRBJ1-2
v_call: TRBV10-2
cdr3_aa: CASSATSLGYGYTF

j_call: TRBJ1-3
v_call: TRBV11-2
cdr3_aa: CASSLIPGGLGNTIYF

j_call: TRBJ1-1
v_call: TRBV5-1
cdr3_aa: CASRSGAENTEAFF

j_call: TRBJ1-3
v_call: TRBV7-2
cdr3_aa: CASSVATGHTIYF

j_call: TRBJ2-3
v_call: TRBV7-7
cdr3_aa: CASSLGVAGGPDTQYF

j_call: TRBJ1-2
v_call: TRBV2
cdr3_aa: CASSVRRDGYTF

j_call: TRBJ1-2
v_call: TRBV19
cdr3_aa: CASHPGSRRGNYGYTF

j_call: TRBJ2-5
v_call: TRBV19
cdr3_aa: CASSIGWGGVETQYF

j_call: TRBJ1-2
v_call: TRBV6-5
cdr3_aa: CASTRGHGYTF

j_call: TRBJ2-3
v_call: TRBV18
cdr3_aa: CASSPSLAGRTDTQYF

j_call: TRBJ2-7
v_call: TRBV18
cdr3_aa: CASSPRQAVTYEQYF

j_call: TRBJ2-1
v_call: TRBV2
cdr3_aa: CASRGTGASYNEQFF

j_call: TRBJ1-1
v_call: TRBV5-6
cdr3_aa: CASTAGTLNTEAFF

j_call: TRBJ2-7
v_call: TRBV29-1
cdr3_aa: CSVETPGTGVYEQYF

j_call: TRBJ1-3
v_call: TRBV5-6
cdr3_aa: CASSFTGVGNTIYF

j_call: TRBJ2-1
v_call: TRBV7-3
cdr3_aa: CASSPLGTNEQFF

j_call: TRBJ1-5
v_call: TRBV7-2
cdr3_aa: CASSLGQVRMNQPQHF

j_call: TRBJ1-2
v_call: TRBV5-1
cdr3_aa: CASSLDRQGDGYTF

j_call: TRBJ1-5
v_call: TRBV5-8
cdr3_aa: CASSEGTYDSNQPQHF

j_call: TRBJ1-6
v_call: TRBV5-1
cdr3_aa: CASSLGRGPRLYNSPLHF

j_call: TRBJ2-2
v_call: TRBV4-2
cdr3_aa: CASSQVGDTGELFF

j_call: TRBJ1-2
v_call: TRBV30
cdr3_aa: CAWGRDSGGYTF

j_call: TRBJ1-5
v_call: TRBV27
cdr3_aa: CASSLSPNQPQHF

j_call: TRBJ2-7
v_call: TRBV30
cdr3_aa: CAWSFAGGPYEQYF

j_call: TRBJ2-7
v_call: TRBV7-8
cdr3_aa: CASSLGPSPTYEQYF

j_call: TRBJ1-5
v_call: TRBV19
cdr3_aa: CASSSGGLNQPQHF

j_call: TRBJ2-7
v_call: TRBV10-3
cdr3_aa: CAIRAGADEQYF

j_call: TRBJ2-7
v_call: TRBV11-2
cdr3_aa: CASSLGAVGEQYF